This TCR beta chain was identified during a study of cytomegalovirus exposure and HLA in healthy donors. Broader study findings: Reports indicated that the classifier achieved high specificity and sensitivity in diagnosing cytomegalovirus status. In a later analysis, the majority of CMV-associated beta chains seemingly showed HLA restriction.

The CDR3 sequence is 16 residues long. The V end was cut by 5 bases, the J end by 5 bases, with 18 bases between. From germline, CDR1 is SEHNR and CDR2 FQNEAQ (reference sequence). As to this clone: Its antigen is not known.

A multiplex PCR was run with 60 Vbeta primers and 13 Jbeta primers. Clones were read by immunoSEQ multiplex PCR, and TCRdb kept only the in-frame ones, dropping some. The data hold 210,000 or so clones, with approximately 82% observed a single time. V usage is TRBV7-9 and J usage is TRBJ1-4; D is possibly TRBD1 (6 bases). The source is a woman aged 40-49 years in good health and CMV-seronegative. Sequencing was performed on PBMCs. The CDR3 DNA reads TGTGCCAGCAGCCGAAGCCTGACAGGACCGAATGAAAAACTGTTTTTT. Translating gives CASSRSLTGPNEKLFF.